These T cell receptor beta chains were read from a single sample in a study of blood T cells in healthy people across ages. TCRdb reprocessed the 5' RACE reads with MiXCR, giving one entry per CDR3 protein. The sample shows around 1.5 million distinct CDR3 sequences, approximately 63% of them seen only once. Sequenced material: blood. These receptors were collected from a man between 18 and 29 years old in good health. Both conserved end residues are part of each CDR3. D genes are given only for firm matches. Rows give clone size only sometimes, using once, few, many, or a class for an expanded clone.

d_gene,v_gene,abundance,j_gene,CDR3aa,CDR3nt
TRBD2,TRBV28,few,TRBJ2-3,CASSQHAGGFGADTQYF,TGTGCCAGCAGTCAACATGCGGGGGGGTTCGGGGCAGATACGCAGTATTTT
NA,TRBV7-2,NA,TRBJ2-7,CASSSSGKSYEQYF,TGTGCCAGCAGCTCTAGTGGGAAGTCCTACGAGCAGTACTTC
NA,TRBV29-1,NA,TRBJ1-1,CSGWLGAKGHSTNTEAFF,TGCAGCGGCTGGTTAGGGGCAAAGGGACACAGTACGAACACTGAAGCTTTCTTT
TRBD1,TRBV10-3,NA,TRBJ2-1,CAIRPDTGDRFYNEQFF,TGTGCCATCAGACCCGACACCGGGGACAGGTTTTACAATGAGCAGTTCTTC
NA,TRBV12-3/TRBV12-4,once,TRBJ2-1,CASSFWRGLYNEQFF,TGTGCCAGCAGTTTCTGGCGGGGGCTCTACAATGAGCAGTTCTTC
NA,TRBV29-1,few,TRBJ1-1,CSVRGWGNTEAFF,TGCAGCGTTAGGGGCTGGGGGAACACTGAAGCTTTCTTT
NA,TRBV10-3,NA,TRBJ2-7,CAISDPISSYEQYF,TGTGCCATCAGTGATCCGATAAGCTCCTACGAGCAGTACTTC
NA,TRBV4-1,few,TRBJ2-7,CASSPGSNRYEQYF,TGCGCCAGCAGCCCCGGCTCAAACCGCTACGAGCAGTACTTC
NA,TRBV21-1,NA,TRBJ1-2,CASSKAGPLPVRGYTF,TGTGCCAGCAGCAAAGCTGGGCCCCTCCCGGTGCGTGGCTACACCTTC
NA,TRBV20-1,NA,TRBJ2-7,CSARSRGGYEQYF,TGCAGTGCTAGGAGCCGGGGCGGCTACGAGCAGTACTTC
NA,TRBV6-5,NA,TRBJ2-5,CASSAAVQETQYF,TGTGCCAGCAGCGCGGCAGTCCAAGAGACCCAGTACTTC
NA,TRBV20-1,NA,TRBJ1-1,CSARDPGRLNTEAFF,TGCAGTGCTAGAGATCCGGGCAGACTGAACACTGAAGCTTTCTTT
TRBD2,TRBV5-4,NA,TRBJ2-1,CASSIGGGGVEQFF,TGTGCCAGCAGCATTGGGGGCGGGGGGGTGGAGCAGTTCTTC
NA,TRBV12-5,NA,TRBJ2-7,CASGLPGTWSYEQYF,TGTGCTAGTGGCCTGCCGGGGACTTGGAGCTACGAGCAGTACTTC
TRBD1,TRBV5-1,NA,TRBJ2-1,CASSWPGGQGRFWDNFEQFF,TGCGCCAGCAGCTGGCCCGGGGGACAGGGTCGTTTCTGGGATAATTTTGAGCAGTTCTTC
TRBD1,TRBV20-1,NA,TRBJ1-2,CSARAGTAFMYGYTF,TGCAGTGCTAGAGCGGGGACAGCCTTTATGTATGGCTACACCTTC
TRBD1,TRBV6-1,NA,TRBJ1-5,CASSAGQGPNYSNQPQHF,TGTGCCAGCAGTGCGGGACAGGGCCCAAATTATAGCAATCAGCCCCAGCATTTT
TRBD1,TRBV7-9,NA,TRBJ1-1,CASTTGTGGNTEAFF,TGTGCCAGCACTACCGGGACAGGGGGTAACACTGAAGCTTTCTTT
NA,TRBV20-1,NA,TRBJ2-7,CSARDPRAQAYEQYF,TGCAGTGCTAGAGACCCCCGGGCCCAAGCCTACGAGCAGTACTTC
NA,TRBV20-1,once,TRBJ2-7,CSASPTLDFYEQYF,TGCAGTGCTAGCCCCACTTTAGACTTCTACGAGCAGTACTTC
TRBD1,TRBV15,few,TRBJ1-2,CATSRGDRDYGGYTF,TGTGCCACCAGCCGGGGGGACAGGGACTATGGAGGCTACACCTTC
NA,TRBV4-3,few,TRBJ1-4,CASSQAGTEKLFF,TGCGCCAGCAGCCAAGCCGGGACAGAAAAACTGTTTTTT
TRBD1,TRBV5-1,few,TRBJ1-2,CASSFDRANNYGYTF,TGCGCCAGCAGCTTCGACAGGGCCAATAACTATGGCTACACCTTC
TRBD1,TRBV10-3,NA,TRBJ1-2,CAISEPRTGVYGYTF,TGTGCCATCAGTGAGCCTAGGACAGGGGTCTATGGCTACACCTTC
NA,TRBV7-6,NA,TRBJ1-4,CASSLGPTGEKLFF,TGTGCCAGCAGCTTAGGGCCCACGGGGGAAAAACTGTTTTTT
TRBD1,TRBV29-1,NA,TRBJ2-7,CSVVQRGRGHEQYF,TGCAGCGTTGTGCAGCGCGGCAGGGGGCACGAGCAGTACTTC
TRBD1,TRBV4-1,few,TRBJ2-1,CASSPRFKGARNEQFF,TGCGCCAGCAGCCCAAGATTCAAGGGGGCGCGAAATGAGCAGTTCTTC
NA,TRBV4-3,NA,TRBJ2-7,CASSQSFGSYEQYF,TGCGCCAGCAGCCAATCATTCGGGTCCTACGAGCAGTACTTC
TRBD1,TRBV4-1,NA,TRBJ2-7,CASSQGQGNNEQYF,TGCGCCAGCAGCCAGGGACAGGGGAACAATGAGCAGTACTTC
TRBD2,TRBV29-1,many,TRBJ2-5,CSVVPVRGQETQYF,TGCAGCGTTGTCCCAGTGCGGGGGCAAGAGACCCAGTACTTC
NA,TRBV28,NA,TRBJ1-2,CASSPYDRETTF,TGTGCCAGCAGTCCCTACGATCGGGAGACCACCTTC
TRBD2,TRBV4-3,NA,TRBJ2-1,CASSRRLAGGQEQFF,TGCGCCAGCAGCCGCCGACTAGCGGGGGGGCAAGAGCAGTTCTTC
TRBD2,TRBV6-6,once,TRBJ2-5,CASRHSGTSGFSETQYF,TGTGCCAGCAGACACTCCGGGACTAGCGGTTTTTCAGAGACCCAGTACTTC
TRBD1,TRBV4-3,NA,TRBJ2-5,CASSQEPGDRRTQYF,TGCGCCAGCAGCCAAGAACCAGGGGACAGGCGCACCCAGTACTTC
TRBD1,TRBV3-1,once,TRBJ2-5,CASSQDKYTGVLREQYF,TGTGCCAGCAGCCAAGACAAGTATACAGGGGTCCTAAGGGAGCAGTACTTC
NA,TRBV19,once,TRBJ2-2,CASSISGANTGELFF,TGTGCCAGTAGTATCTCCGGGGCGAACACCGGGGAGCTGTTTTTT
NA,TRBV18,NA,TRBJ2-3,CASSPNPSRSAGTDTQYF,TGTGCCAGCTCACCAAACCCTTCAAGGAGCGCAGGCACAGATACGCAGTATTTT
NA,TRBV20-1,NA,TRBJ2-7,CSARKGLISYEQYF,TGCAGTGCTAGGAAGGGACTTATCTCCTACGAGCAGTACTTC
TRBD2,TRBV9,NA,TRBJ2-1,CASSVGTSGRAAQFF,TGTGCCAGCAGCGTTGGGACTAGCGGGAGGGCCGCGCAGTTCTTC
NA,TRBV2,NA,TRBJ1-1,CASRHTEAFF,TGTGCCAGCCGTCACACTGAAGCTTTCTTT